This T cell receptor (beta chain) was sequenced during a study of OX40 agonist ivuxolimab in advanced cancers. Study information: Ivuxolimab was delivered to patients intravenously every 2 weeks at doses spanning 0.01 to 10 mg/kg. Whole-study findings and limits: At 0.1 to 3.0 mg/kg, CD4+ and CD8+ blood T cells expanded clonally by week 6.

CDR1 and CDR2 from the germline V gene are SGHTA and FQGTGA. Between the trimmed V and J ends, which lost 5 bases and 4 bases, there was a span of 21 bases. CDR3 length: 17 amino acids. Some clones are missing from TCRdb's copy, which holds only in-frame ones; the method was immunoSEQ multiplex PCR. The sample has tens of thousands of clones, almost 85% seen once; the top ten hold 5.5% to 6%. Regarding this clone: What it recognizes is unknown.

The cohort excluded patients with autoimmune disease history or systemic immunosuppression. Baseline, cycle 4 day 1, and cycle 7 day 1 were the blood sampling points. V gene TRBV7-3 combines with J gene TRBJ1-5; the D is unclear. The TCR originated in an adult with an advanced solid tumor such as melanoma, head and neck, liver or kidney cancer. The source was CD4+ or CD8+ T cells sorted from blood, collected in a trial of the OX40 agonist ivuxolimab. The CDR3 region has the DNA TGTGCCAGCAGCGATTCGAACTTAGGGCTCAAAAATCAGCCCCAGCATTTT. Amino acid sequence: CASSDSNLGLKNQPQHF.